Below are 14 T cell receptor beta chains sequenced from a single sample in a study of shared clonotypes between healthy human individuals. Profiled with immunoSEQ multiplex PCR; TCRdb holds only in-frame clones, not every one. This sample yields roughly 2.5 million clones, of which more than 80% are seen a single time; over 0.12% belongs to the top ten. Sequenced input: naive CD4+ T cells sorted from blood. Described subset: CD45RA+ positively selected. The receptors derive from a man aged 18 to 35 in good health.

The chain uses TRBV19 and TRBJ1-6; D call uncertain. Per germline, CDR1 LNHDA and CDR2 SQIVND (reference sequence). This CDR3 is 14 amino acids long. Between the trimmed V and J ends, which lost 3 bases and 10 bases, there was a span of 13 bases. The CDR3 protein is CASSIGSGGSPLHF. The DNA of the CDR3 is TGTGCCAGTAGTATCGGTTCGGGAGGCTCACCCCTCCACTTT.

This clone showed up just once. The chain carries TRBV30 and TRBJ2-1; D is uncertain. Germline loops: CDR1 GTSNPN, CDR2 SVGIG (reference sequence). This CDR3 region has 12 residues. For the CDR3, the DNA is TGTGGCTTAGGAGACACCCTCCATGAGCAGTTCTTC. Translation: CGLGDTLHEQFF.

The V gene is TRBV9, the J gene TRBJ2-5, with TRBD1 identical over 7 bases. Trimming took 4 bases from V and 2 from J; bases not matched to a gene: 5. The CDR3 consists of 14 residues. Germline CDR1 reads SGDLS; CDR2 reads YYNGEE. CDR3 sequence (DNA): TGTGCCAGCAGCCCCGGCAGGGGGCAAGAGACCCAGTACTTC. This translates into CASSPGRGQETQYF.

The rearrangement joins TRBV5-4 to TRBJ2-1, with 8 bases lining up with TRBD2. The CDR3 runs to 15 residues. The junction had 9 bases not matched to a gene; V was cut back by 2 bases and J by 8 bases. Germline V gives CDR1 SGHNT, CDR2 YYREEE (reference sequence). The CDR3 DNA is TGTGCCAGCAGCTTCGTTCGGGGGGGGCATGATGAGCAGTTCTTC. Encoded protein: CASSFVRGGHDEQFF.

The rearrangement uses TRBV11-2 and TRBJ2-7; the D gene is possibly TRBD1 (5 bases). This CDR3 spans 13 amino acids. Germline CDR1 SGHAT, CDR2 FQNNGV. The V end was cut by 5 bases, the J end by 1 base, with 9 bases between. CDR3 DNA: TGTGCCAGCAGCCCCGACAGTTCCTACGAGCAGTACTTC. This sequence encodes CASSPDSSYEQYF. The whole variable domain, remainder taken from reference TRBV11-2 and TRBJ2-7, is EAGVAQSPRYKIIEKRQSVAFWCNPISGHATLYWYQQILGQGPKLLIQFQNNGVVDDSQLPKDRFSAERLKGVDSTLKIQPAKLEDSAVYLCASSPDSSYEQYFGPGTRLTVT.

The rearrangement joins TRBV6-6 to TRBJ1-5; D unclear. The V end was cut by 0 bases, the J end by 6 bases, with 6 bases between. The CDR3 has 13 residues. The V gene's germline CDR1 is MNHNY and CDR2 SVGAGI (reference sequence). CDR3 amino acids: CASSYSHGQPQHF. The CDR3 DNA reads TGTGCCAGCAGTTACTCACACGGTCAGCCCCAGCATTTT.

The chain is built from TRBV5-4 and TRBJ1-1; tentatively, D is TRBD1 (6 bases). CDR1 and CDR2 from the germline V gene are SGHNT and YYREEE (reference sequence). CDR3 size: 13 residues. V lost 4 bases, J lost 0 bases, and 7 bases lay in between. CDR3 amino acids: CASSGGLNTEAFF. The CDR3 bases are TGTGCCAGCAGCGGGGGCTTGAACACTGAAGCTTTCTTT.

The J gene is TRBJ1-1, the V gene TRBV15; D is undetermined. CDR1 is LNHNV, CDR2 YYDKDF, per germline (reference sequence). The CDR3 runs to 14 residues. V was shortened by 1 base and J by 6 bases, with 12 bases between the two germline ends. The CDR3 loop is CATSRGPGRAEAFF. The CDR3 coding sequence is TGTGCCACCAGCAGAGGGCCGGGTAGGGCTGAAGCTTTCTTT.

The chain has TRBV9 and TRBJ1-5; a weak D match, TRBD1 (5 bases). This CDR3 is built from 14 residues. V was shortened by 0 bases and J by 9 bases, with 13 bases between the two germline ends. The germline CDR1 and CDR2 sequences are SGDLS and YYNGEE. The CDR3, as DNA: TGTGCCAGCAGCGTAGGACAGTACTTTTGGCCCCAGCATTTT. It is translated as CASSVGQYFWPQHF.

J is TRBJ2-1 and V is TRBV14; maybe TRBD2 (6 bases). The germline CDR1 and CDR2 sequences are SGHDN and FVKESK. Trimming cost V 4 bases and J 1 base, with 14 bases left between them. CDR3 size: 16 residues. The CDR3 loop reads CASSRLGGASYNEQFF. In DNA, the CDR3 is TGTGCCAGCAGCCGGCTGGGCGGGGCGTCCTACAATGAGCAGTTCTTC. Full variable domain (remainder filled in from reference TRBV14 and TRBJ2-1): EAGVTQFPSHSVIEKGQTVTLRCDPISGHDNLYWYRRVMGKEIKFLLHFVKESKQDESGMPNNRFLAERTGGTYSTLKVQPAELEDSGVYFCASSRLGGASYNEQFFGPGTRLTVL.

This rearrangement joins TRBV28 to TRBJ2-1; 11 nucleotides line up with TRBD2. There are 20 residues in the CDR3. Germline V lookup: CDR1 MDHEN, CDR2 SYDVKM. The J segment lost 1 base and the V segment lost 3 bases, leaving 14 bases of the junction unmatched. CDR3 amino acids: CASSFPRRTSGFPSYNEQFF. In DNA, the CDR3 is TGTGCCAGCAGTTTTCCAAGGCGGACTAGCGGGTTCCCTTCCTACAATGAGCAGTTCTTC.

The rearrangement links TRBV5-4 to TRBJ2-3, with D possibly matching TRBD2 (6 bases). Germline V gene sequence: CDR1 SGHNT, CDR2 YYREEE (reference sequence). CDR3 size: 15 residues. Trimming stripped 5 bases from V and 0 bases from J, with 13 bases between. Here the CDR3 reads CASSTGSHSTDTQYF. The CDR3 nucleotides read TGTGCCAGCAGTACCGGGAGCCATAGCACAGATACGCAGTATTTT.

V gene TRBV7-2 combines with J gene TRBJ1-5, with D perhaps matching TRBD1 (5 bases). Per germline, CDR1 SGHTA and CDR2 FQGNSA. The CDR3 is made up of 15 amino acids. Trimming pared 6 bases from V and 3 bases from J, leaving 15 bases between. As DNA, the CDR3 is TGTGCCAGCAGTCCGGGGGGGAGCTTCAATCAGCCCCAGCATTTT. This translates into CASSPGGSFNQPQHF.

The chain is built from TRBV6-6 and TRBJ1-5; no clear D gene. The V gene lost 0 bases and the J gene lost 2 bases, with 11 bases spanning the gap. CDR1 and CDR2 (germline): MNHNY, SVGAGI (reference sequence). The CDR3 is 16 residues long. The CDR3 DNA sequence: TGTGCCAGCAGTTACTCCGATGGGGTTGGCAATCAGCCCCAGCATTTT. It specifies CASSYSDGVGNQPQHF.